A single T cell receptor beta chain is shown here with its context. TCRdb reprocessed the 5' RACE reads via MiXCR and lists one record per CDR3 protein. The data show 17,000 or so distinct CDR3 sequences, with less than 70% seen just once and less than 6.5% held by the top ten. Trimming stripped 5 bases from V and 4 bases from J, with 9 bases between. This CDR3 has 12 amino acids. Germline lookup yields CDR1 LGHNT and CDR2 FRNRAP. The data stem from a study of identical twins. The sequence was collected from a woman aged 18-29 years in good health. This table probably holds off-target reads from a library built for another chain. The chain combines TRBV12-5 with TRBJ2-7; no clear D. Sequencing was performed on memory (CD45RO+) T cells sorted from blood. The CDR3 sequence: CASGNTLYEQYF. CDR3 in DNA: TGTGCTAGTGGTAATACGCTGTACGAGCAGTACTTC. Filled out from reference TRBV12-5 and TRBJ2-7, the complete variable domain reads DARVTQTPRHKVTEMGQEVTMRCQPILGHNTVFWYRQTMMQGLELLAYFRNRAPLDDSGMPKDRFSAEMPDATLATLKIQPSEPRDSAVYFCASGNTLYEQYFGPGTRLTVT.